This T cell receptor beta chain was captured in a study of cytomegalovirus exposure and HLA in healthy donors. Study as a whole: Of roughly 400 genotyped donors, more than 75% grouped in the Caucasian-associated ancestry cluster. Study-wide findings and caveats: Prediction of most subjects' HLA-A and HLA-B alleles by TCR beta sequences was reportedly accurate. The study listed roughly 160 cytomegalovirus-associated TCR beta chains.

PCR primers comprised 60 Vbeta and 13 Jbeta primers. Only in-frame clones appear in the TCRdb table, and some are missing; sequencing was by immunoSEQ multiplex PCR. The sample lists 150,000 to 170,000 clones; roughly 70% were seen once. A word on this clone: Its antigen is still unknown.

With 0 bases removed from V and 4 bases from J, the gap between germline ends came to 8 bases. Per germline, CDR1 SGHRS and CDR2 YFSETQ. This CDR3 is built from 15 residues. The TCR comes from a man aged 25 to 40 in good health and CMV-seronegative. Source material: PBMCs. The chain employs TRBV5-1 and TRBJ2-6, with a weak D call TRBD1 (6 bases). In DNA, the CDR3 is TGCGCCAGCAGCTTGGGGGGGCGAGGGGCCAACGTCCTGACTTTC. Its translation: CASSLGGRGANVLTF.